The following is a T cell receptor (beta chain) sequence with its context. This clonotype was seen more than once but under ten times. The antigen it binds to is not known. Base qualities are not at hand, and no much larger clone is one base apart. V gives up 3 bases and J gives up 3 bases, and the segment between their germline ends measures 6 bases. Reading the germline V gene (reference sequence) gives CDR1 DFQATT and CDR2 SNEGSKA. There are 11 amino acids in the CDR3, from cysteine to phenylalanine inclusive. Only the CDR3 DNA is retained, 33 bases long and in frame from the first base. The instrument given in TCRdb is Illumina HiSeq 2500. TCR beta libraries were prepared by quantitative 5'-RACE with molecular barcodes. In the original analysis: Disease-linked TCR variants were identified with a new computational method built on a probabilistic model of VDJ rearrangement. TCRdb itself trimmed the public reads at Q25 with fastp, ran MiXCR and retained productive beta chains. Here each entry gathers all rows of one CDR3 protein and keeps the most common genes and DNA. These V and J calls are TCRdb output, not the study's own analysis. This sample holds some 840,000 distinct CDR3 sequences; 10% to 15% were observed only once. The ten largest clones represent about 0.49% of the sample.

These data are taken from a study of CD8 T cells in ankylosing spondylitis (TCRdb year 2017). Study-level background: To find TCR variants linked to disease, the study profiled T cell receptor beta repertoires in ankylosing spondylitis patients and healthy donors. The full study cohort comprised about 23 ankylosing spondylitis patients and around 100 healthy donors. Peripheral blood was sampled, and synovial fluid was additionally collected from ankylosing spondylitis patients.

The paper's findings and limits, for the study overall: The disease-linked clones had a CD8+ phenotype and were found at relatively low frequencies in peripheral blood. Some TCR beta motif variants had previously been reported in synovial fluid and blood of reactive arthritis patients, which suggested common disease-initiation mechanisms. Blood from ankylosing spondylitis patients appeared to be characterized by a TCR beta motif made up of seven or eight highly homologous amino acid variants. The disease-linked clones were reported as significantly enriched in matched synovial fluid samples from ankylosing spondylitis patients.

The clonotype comes from a male donor with ankylosing spondylitis. Sequencing was performed on blood, either unsorted or a sorted T cell fraction (not recorded which). The chain is made from TRBV20-1 and TRBJ2-7, with an unclear D gene assignment. The CDR3 loop reads CSASPNYEQYF. The sequenced DNA is TGCAGTGCTAGTCCCAACTACGAGCAGTACTTC.